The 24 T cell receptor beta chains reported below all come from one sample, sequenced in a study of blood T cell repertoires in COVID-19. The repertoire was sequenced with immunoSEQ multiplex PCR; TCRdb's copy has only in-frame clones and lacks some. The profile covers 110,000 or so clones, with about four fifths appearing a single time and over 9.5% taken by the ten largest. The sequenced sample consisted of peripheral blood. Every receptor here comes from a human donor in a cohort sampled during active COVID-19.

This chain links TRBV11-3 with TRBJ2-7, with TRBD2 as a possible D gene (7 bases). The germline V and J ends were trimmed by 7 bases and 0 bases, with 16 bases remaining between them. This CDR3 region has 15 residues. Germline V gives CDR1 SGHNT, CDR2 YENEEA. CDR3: CASTRGAALSYEQYF. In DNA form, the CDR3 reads TGTGCCAGCACCCGGGGGGCGGCACTCTCCTACGAGCAGTACTTC.

The CDR3 here is CASSFGVAYEQYF. DNA for the CDR3: TGTGCCAGCAGCTTCGGGGTTGCCTACGAGCAGTACTTC. V is TRBV7-2 and J is TRBJ2-7; TRBD2 is a possible D gene (5 bases). Trimming removed 3 bases from V and 2 bases from J, with 8 bases in between. CDR1 is SGHTA and CDR2 is FQGNSA in the germline V gene. This CDR3 is 13 amino acids long.

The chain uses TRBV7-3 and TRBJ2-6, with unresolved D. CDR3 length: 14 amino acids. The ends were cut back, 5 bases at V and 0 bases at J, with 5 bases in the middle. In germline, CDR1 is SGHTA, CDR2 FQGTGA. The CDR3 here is CASSTSSGANVLTF. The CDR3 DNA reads TGTGCCAGCAGCACTTCCTCTGGGGCCAACGTCCTGACTTTC.

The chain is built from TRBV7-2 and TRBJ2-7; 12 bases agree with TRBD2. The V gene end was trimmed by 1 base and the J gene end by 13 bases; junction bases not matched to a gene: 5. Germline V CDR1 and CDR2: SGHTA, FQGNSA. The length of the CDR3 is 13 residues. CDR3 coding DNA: TGTGCCAGCAGCTTAGGACTAGCGGGAGTAAGTTACTTC. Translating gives CASSLGLAGVSYF.

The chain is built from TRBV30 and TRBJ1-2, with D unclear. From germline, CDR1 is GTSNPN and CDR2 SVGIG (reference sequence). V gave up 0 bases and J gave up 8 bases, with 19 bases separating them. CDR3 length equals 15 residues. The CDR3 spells CAWSVAEVVSSGYTF. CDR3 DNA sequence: TGTGCCTGGAGTGTAGCCGAGGTTGTATCGTCGGGCTACACCTTC.

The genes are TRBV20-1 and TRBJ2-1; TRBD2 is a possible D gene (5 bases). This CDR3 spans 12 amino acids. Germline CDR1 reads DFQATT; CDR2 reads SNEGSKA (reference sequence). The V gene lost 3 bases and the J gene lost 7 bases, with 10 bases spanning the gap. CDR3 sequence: CSASGSKNEQFF. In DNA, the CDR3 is TGCAGTGCTAGTGGGAGTAAGAATGAGCAGTTCTTC.

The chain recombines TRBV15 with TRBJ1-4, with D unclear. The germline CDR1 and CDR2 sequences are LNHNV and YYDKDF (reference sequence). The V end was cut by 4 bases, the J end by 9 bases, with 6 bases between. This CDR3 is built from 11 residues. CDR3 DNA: TGTGCCACCAGCACTGAGCAAAAACTGTTTTTT. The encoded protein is CATSTEQKLFF.

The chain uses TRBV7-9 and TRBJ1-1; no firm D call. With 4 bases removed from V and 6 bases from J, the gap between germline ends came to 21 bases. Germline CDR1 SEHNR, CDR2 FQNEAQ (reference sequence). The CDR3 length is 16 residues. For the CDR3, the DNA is TGTGCCAGCAGCTCCTCCCAGGTGGGCGATAAGGCTGAAGCTTTCTTT. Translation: CASSSSQVGDKAEAFF.

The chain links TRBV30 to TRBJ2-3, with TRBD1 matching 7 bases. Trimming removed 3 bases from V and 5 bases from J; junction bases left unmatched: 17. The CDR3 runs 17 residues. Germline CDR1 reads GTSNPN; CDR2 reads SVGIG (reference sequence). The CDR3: CAWRQYGLDRRGDTQYF. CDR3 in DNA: TGTGCCTGGAGGCAGTACGGGTTGGACAGGAGAGGAGATACGCAGTATTTT.

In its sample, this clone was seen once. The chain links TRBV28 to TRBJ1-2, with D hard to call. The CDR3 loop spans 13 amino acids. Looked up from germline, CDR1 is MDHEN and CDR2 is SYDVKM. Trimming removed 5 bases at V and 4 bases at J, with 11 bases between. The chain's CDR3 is CASSPPRLYGYTF. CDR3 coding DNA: TGTGCCAGCAGTCCCCCCAGACTCTATGGCTACACCTTC.

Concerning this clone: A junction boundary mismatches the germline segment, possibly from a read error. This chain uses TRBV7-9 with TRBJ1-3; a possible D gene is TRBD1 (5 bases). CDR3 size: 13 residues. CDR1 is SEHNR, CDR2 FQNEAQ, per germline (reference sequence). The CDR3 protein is CASSSGSGGDRNF. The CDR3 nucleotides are TGTGCCAGCAGCTCGGGCTCGGGGGGAGATCGAAATTTT.

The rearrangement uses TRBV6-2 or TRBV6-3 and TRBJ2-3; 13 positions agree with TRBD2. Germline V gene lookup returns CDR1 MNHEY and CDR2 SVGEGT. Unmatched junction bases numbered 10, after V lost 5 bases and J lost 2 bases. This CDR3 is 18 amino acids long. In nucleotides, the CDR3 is TGTGCCAGCAGTACCCGACTAGCGGGGGGACAATCCACAGATACGCAGTATTTT. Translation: CASSTRLAGGQSTDTQYF.

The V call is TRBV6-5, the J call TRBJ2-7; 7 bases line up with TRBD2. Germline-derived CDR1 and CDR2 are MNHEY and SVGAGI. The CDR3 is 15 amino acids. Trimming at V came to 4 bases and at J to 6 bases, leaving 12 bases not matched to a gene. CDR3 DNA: TGTGCCAGCAGTTCTGTGGGGCAGGGAGGGCGCGAGCAGTACTTC. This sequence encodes CASSSVGQGGREQYF.

CDR3 nucleotide sequence: TGCGCCAGCAGCTTGGCCGGAGACACCGGGGAGCTGTTTTTT. Amino acids: CASSLAGDTGELFF. This chain joins TRBV5-1 and TRBJ2-2; D gene ambiguous. The CDR3 is 14 amino acids. V lost 0 bases and J 3 bases, leaving 6 bases between the germline ends. CDR1 is SGHRS and CDR2 is YFSETQ in the germline V gene.

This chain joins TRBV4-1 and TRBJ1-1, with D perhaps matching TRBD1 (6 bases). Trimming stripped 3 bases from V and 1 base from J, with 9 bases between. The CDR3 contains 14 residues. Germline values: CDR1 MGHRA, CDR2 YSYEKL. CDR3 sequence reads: CASSHGQRNTEAFF. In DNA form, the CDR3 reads TGCGCCAGCAGCCACGGACAGAGGAACACTGAAGCTTTCTTT.

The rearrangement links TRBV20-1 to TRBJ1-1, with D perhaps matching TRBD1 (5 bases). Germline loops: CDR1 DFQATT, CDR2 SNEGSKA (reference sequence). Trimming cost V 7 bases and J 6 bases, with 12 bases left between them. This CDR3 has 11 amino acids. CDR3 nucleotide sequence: TGCAGTGGTAGCCAGGGCGCTGAAGCTTTCTTT. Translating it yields CSGSQGAEAFF.

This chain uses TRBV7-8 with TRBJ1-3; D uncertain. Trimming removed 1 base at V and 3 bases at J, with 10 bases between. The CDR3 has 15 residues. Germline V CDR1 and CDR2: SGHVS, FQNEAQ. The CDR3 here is CASSLVRGRGNTIYF. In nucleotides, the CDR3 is TGTGCCAGCAGCTTAGTACGGGGTCGTGGAAACACCATATATTTT.

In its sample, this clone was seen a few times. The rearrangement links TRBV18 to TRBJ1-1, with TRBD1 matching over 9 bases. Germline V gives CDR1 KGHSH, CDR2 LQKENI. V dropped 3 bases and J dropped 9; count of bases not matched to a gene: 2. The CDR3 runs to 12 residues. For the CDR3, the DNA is TGTGCCAGCTCACCCGGGACAGGGAAAGCTTTCTTT. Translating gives CASSPGTGKAFF.

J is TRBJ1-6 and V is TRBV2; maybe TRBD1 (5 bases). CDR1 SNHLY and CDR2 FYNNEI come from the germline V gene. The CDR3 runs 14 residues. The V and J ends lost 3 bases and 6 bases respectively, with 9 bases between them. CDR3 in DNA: TGTGCCAGCAGTGATTGGGGCCCTAATTCACCCCTCCACTTT. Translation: CASSDWGPNSPLHF.

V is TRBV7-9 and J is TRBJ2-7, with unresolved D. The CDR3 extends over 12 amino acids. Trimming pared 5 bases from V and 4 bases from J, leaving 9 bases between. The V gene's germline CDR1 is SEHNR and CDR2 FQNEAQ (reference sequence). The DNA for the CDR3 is TGTGCCAGCAGCGACAAGCCATACGAGCAGTACTTC. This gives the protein CASSDKPYEQYF.

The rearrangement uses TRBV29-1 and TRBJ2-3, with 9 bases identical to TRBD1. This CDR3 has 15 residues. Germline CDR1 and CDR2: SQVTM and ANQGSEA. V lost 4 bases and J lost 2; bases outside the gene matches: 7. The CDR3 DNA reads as TGCAGCGTTGCAGGCGGGACAGGGCACACAGATACGCAGTATTTT. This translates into CSVAGGTGHTDTQYF.

The DNA for the CDR3 is TGTGCCTGGAGTGTAGACAGCATGAACACTGAAGCTTTCTTT. Translating it yields CAWSVDSMNTEAFF. The chain joins TRBV30 to TRBJ1-1; tentatively, D is TRBD1 (5 bases). CDR3 length: 14 amino acids. Germline CDR1 reads GTSNPN; CDR2 reads SVGIG (reference sequence). Trimming removed 0 bases from V and 0 bases from J, with 8 bases in between. Full variable domain (outside the CDR3, taken from reference TRBV30 and TRBJ1-1): SQTIHQWPATLVQPVGSPLSLECTVEGTSNPNLYWYRQAAGRGLQLLFYSVGIGQISSEVPQNLSASRPQDRQFILSSKKLLLSDSGFYLCAWSVDSMNTEAFFGQGTRLTVV.

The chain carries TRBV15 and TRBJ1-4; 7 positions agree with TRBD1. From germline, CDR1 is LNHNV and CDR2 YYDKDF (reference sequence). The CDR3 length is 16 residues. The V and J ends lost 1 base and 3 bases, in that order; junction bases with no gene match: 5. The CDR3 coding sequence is TGTGCCACCAGCAGAGTACCGGGACAGTCTAATGAAAAACTGTTTTTT. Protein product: CATSRVPGQSNEKLFF.

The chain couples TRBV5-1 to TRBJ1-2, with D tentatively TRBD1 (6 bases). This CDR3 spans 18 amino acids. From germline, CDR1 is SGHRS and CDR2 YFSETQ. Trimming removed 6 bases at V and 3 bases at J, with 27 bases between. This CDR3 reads CASTDVVGANVGDYGYTF. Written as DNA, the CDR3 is TGCGCCAGCACCGACGTTGTGGGGGCAAACGTCGGGGACTATGGCTACACCTTC. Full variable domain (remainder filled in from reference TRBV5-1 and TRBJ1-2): KAGVTQTPRYLIKTRGQQVTLSCSPISGHRSVSWYQQTPGQGLQFLFEYFSETQRNKGNFPGRFSGRQFSNSRSEMNVSTLELGDSALYLCASTDVVGANVGDYGYTFGSGTRLTVV.